These 7 T cell receptor beta chains originate from one sample sequenced in a study (dated by TCRdb to about 2015). Library preparation was by 5' RACE. Sequencing took place on an Illumina MiSeq. TCRdb trimmed the raw reads at Q25, called clones with MiXCR and kept productive beta chains. Identical CDR3 protein sequences are pooled into one entry, listed with their most common genes and DNA. The sample has 9,000 to 10,000 distinct CDR3 sequences on record, 14% of them singletons. The top ten hold over 3% of the sample. Cells that were CD4+CD25+CD127-/low were isolated as Tregs. The sequenced sample was Tregs sorted from blood. The receptor set was obtained from a female donor with breast cancer.

Judged by abundance, this clonotype is medium-sized. J is TRBJ1-4 and V is TRBV6-1; D not certain. Germline V lookup: CDR1 MNHNS, CDR2 SASEGT. Trimming removed 8 bases at V and 8 bases at J, with 12 bases between. The CDR3 is 12 residues long. CDR3 sequence: CASSGRFEKLFF. The CDR3 DNA is TGTGCCAGCTCCGGACGTTTCGAAAAACTGTTTTTT.

By sample share, this clonotype is medium-sized. This chain's CDR3 is CASSDAQLNQPQHF. The CDR3 nucleotides read TGTGCCAGCAGTGATGCACAGTTAAATCAGCCCCAGCATTTT. The chain combines TRBV2 with TRBJ1-5; D is ambiguous. This CDR3 comprises 14 residues. CDR1 and CDR2 from the germline V gene are SNHLY and FYNNEI. Trimming stripped 3 bases from V and 4 bases from J, with 10 bases between.

By share, this clonotype ranks as medium-sized. The V gene is TRBV5-1, the J gene TRBJ2-7, with D possibly TRBD1 on 6 matching bases. The CDR3 is 15 amino acids. The germline CDR1 and CDR2 sequences are SGHRS and YFSETQ. Trimming left V 4 bases short and J 10 bases short, with 24 bases between. The CDR3 region has the DNA TGCGCCAGCAGCCCCTCGGGACATGAGGTATCGGGTCAGTACTTC. It encodes CASSPSGHEVSGQYF.

This rearrangement joins TRBV20-1 to TRBJ2-1; D possibly corresponds to TRBD1 (6 bases). Germline values: CDR1 DFQATT, CDR2 SNEGSKA (reference sequence). V lost 4 bases and J lost 4, with 8 bases in between. This CDR3 spans 12 amino acids. The CDR3 loop is CSATGQYNEQFF. The CDR3 DNA follows: TGCAGTGCTACCGGACAGTACAATGAGCAGTTCTTC.

Sample share makes this clonotype medium-sized. The chain combines TRBV29-1 with TRBJ1-2; TRBD1 matches at 8 bases. The junction had 5 bases not matched to a gene; V was cut back by 6 bases and J by 2 bases. The CDR3 runs 13 residues. CDR1 and CDR2 (germline): SQVTM, ANQGSEA. The CDR3 region has the DNA TGCAGCGTCGGGACAGGAGAAAACTATGGCTACACCTTC. As protein: CSVGTGENYGYTF. Full variable domain (rest looked up from reference TRBV29-1 and TRBJ1-2): SAVISQKPSRDICQRGTSLTIQCQVDSQVTMMFWYRQQPGQSLTLIATANQGSEATYESGFVIDKFPISRPNLTFSTLTVSNMSPEDSSIYLCSVGTGENYGYTFGSGTRLTVV.

The table lists this clonotype with many counts. The chain recombines TRBV20-1 with TRBJ2-7; tentatively, D is TRBD2 (6 bases). The CDR3 spans 13 residues. Looked up from germline, CDR1 is DFQATT and CDR2 is SNEGSKA (reference sequence). V was clipped by 6 bases and J by 2 bases, with 14 bases between them. The CDR3 reads CSAGGLDPYEQYF. The CDR3 DNA sequence: TGCAGTGCGGGGGGTCTAGACCCCTACGAGCAGTACTTC.

This clonotype was observed a few times. This sequence may be a read error, since a much larger clone differs from it by one base. The J gene is TRBJ1-5, the V gene TRBV4-1; D is perhaps TRBD1 (6 bases). This CDR3 comprises 14 residues. The germline gives CDR1 MGHRA, CDR2 YSYEKL. The CDR3, as DNA: TGCACCAGCAGCCCCAGGGGAGAGGGTCAGCCCCAGCATTTT. Protein: CTSSPRGEGQPQHF.